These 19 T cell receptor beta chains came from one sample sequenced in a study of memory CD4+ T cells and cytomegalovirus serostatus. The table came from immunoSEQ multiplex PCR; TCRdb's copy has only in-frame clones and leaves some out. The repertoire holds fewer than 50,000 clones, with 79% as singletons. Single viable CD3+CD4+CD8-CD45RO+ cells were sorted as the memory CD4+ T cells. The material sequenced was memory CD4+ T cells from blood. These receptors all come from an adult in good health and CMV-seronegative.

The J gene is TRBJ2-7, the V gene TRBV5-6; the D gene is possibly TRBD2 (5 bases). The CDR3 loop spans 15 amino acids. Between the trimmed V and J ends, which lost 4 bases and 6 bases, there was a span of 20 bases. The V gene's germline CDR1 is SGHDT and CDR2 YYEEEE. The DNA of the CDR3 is TGTGCCAGCAGCACTTTGAAGGGCGGGCGACGCGAGCAGTACTTC. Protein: CASSTLKGGRREQYF.

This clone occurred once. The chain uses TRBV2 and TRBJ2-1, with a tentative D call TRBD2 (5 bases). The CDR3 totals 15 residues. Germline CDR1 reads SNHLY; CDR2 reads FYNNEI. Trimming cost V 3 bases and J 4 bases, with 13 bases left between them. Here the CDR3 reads CASSDVDSQYNEQFF. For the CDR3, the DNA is TGTGCCAGCAGTGACGTGGACTCCCAATACAATGAGCAGTTCTTC.

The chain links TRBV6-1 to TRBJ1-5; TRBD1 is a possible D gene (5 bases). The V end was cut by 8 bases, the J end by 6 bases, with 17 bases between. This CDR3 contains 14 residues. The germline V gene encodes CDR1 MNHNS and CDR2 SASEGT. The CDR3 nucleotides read TGTGCCAGCCTCTTAACAGGAGGAGGTCAGCCCCAGCATTTT. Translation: CASLLTGGGQPQHF.

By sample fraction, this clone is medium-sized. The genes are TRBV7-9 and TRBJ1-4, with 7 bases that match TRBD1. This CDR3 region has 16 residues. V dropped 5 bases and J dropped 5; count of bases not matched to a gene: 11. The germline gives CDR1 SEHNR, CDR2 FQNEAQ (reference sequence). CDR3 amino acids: CASSLLSGTANEKLFF. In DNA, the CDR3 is TGTGCCAGCAGCCTCTTATCAGGGACAGCGAATGAAAAACTGTTTTTT.

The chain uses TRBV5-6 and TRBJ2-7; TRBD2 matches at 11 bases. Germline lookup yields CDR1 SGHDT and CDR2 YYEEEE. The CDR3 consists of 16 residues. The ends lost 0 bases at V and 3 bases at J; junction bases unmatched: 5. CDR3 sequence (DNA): TGTGCCAGCAGCTTGGTCCTAGCGGGAGGTCGCTACGAGCAGTACTTC. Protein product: CASSLVLAGGRYEQYF.

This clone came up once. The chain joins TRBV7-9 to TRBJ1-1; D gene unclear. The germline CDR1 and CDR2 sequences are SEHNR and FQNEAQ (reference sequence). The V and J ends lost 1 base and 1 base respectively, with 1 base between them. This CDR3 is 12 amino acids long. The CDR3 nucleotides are TGTGCCAGCAGCTTAGAGAACACTGAAGCTTTCTTT. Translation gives CASSLENTEAFF.

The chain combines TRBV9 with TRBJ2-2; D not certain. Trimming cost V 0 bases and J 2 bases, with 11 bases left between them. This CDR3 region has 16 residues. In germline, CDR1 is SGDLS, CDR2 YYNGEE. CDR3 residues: CASSVGVRPNTGELFF. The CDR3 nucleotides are TGTGCCAGCAGCGTAGGTGTCAGACCAAACACCGGGGAGCTGTTTTTT.

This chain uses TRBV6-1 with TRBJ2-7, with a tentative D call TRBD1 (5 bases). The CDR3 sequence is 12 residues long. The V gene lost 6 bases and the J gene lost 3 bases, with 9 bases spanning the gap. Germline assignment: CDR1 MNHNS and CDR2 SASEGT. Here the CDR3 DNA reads TGTGCCAGCAGGACTGACAGCTACGAGCAGTACTTC. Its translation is CASRTDSYEQYF.

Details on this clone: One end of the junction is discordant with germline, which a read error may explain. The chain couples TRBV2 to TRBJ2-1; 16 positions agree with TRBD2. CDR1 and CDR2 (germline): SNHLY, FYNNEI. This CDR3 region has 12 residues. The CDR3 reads CASRGTSGRALF. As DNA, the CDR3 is TGTGCCAGCAGGGGGACTAGCGGGAGGGCTCTCTTC.

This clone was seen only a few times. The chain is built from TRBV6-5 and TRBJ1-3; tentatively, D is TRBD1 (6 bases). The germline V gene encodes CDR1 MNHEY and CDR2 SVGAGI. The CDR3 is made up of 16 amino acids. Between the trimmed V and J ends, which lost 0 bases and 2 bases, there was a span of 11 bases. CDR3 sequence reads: CASSYSNRAPGNTIYF. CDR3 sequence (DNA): TGTGCCAGCAGTTACTCGAACAGGGCCCCTGGAAACACCATATATTTT.

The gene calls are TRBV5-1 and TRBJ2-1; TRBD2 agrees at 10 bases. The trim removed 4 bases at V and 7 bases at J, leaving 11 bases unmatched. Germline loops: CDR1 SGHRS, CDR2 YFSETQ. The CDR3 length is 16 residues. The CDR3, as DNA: TGCGCCAGCAGCCATTCTACTAGCGGGATTAGGAATGAGCAGTTCTTC. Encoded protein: CASSHSTSGIRNEQFF.

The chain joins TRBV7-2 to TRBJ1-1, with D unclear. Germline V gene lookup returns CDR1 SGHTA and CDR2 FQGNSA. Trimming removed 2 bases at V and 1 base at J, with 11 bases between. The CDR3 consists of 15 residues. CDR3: CASSLHKVGNTEAFF. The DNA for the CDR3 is TGTGCCAGCAGCTTACATAAGGTCGGGAACACTGAAGCTTTCTTT.

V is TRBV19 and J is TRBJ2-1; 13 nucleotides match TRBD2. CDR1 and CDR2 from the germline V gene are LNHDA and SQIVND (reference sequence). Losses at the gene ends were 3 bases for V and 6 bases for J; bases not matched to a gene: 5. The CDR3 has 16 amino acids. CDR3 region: CASSMGGLAGANEQFF. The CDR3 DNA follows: TGTGCCAGTAGTATGGGAGGACTAGCGGGAGCCAATGAGCAGTTCTTC.

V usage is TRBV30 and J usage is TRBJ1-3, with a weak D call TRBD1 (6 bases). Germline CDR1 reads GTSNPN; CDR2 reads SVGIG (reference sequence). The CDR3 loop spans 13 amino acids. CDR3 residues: CAQTGSSGNTIYF. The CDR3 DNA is TGTGCTCAGACAGGCTCATCTGGAAACACCATATATTTT.

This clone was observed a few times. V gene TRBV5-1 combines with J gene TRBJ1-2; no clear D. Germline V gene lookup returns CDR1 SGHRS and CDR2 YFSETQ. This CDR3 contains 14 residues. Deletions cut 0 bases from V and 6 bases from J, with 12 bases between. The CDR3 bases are TGCGCCAGCAGCTTGGATGTCAGATCAGATGGCTACACCTTC. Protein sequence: CASSLDVRSDGYTF.

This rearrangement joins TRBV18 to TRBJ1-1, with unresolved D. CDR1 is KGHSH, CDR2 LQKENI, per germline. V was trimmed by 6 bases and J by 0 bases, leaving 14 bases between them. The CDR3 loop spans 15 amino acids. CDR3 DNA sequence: TGTGCCAGCTCCGAGTCGGAGGAAATGAACACTGAAGCTTTCTTT. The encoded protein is CASSESEEMNTEAFF.

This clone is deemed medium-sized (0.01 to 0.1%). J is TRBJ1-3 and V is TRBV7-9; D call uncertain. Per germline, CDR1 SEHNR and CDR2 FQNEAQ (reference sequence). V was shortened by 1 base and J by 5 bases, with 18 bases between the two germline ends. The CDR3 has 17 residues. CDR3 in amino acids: CASSLVSPPSFRNTIYF. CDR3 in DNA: TGTGCCAGCAGCTTAGTCTCGCCGCCGTCGTTTCGAAACACCATATATTTT.

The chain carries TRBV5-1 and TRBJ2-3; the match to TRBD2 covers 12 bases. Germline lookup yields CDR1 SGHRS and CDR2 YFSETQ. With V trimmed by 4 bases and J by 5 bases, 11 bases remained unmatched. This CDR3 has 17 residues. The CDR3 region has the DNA TGCGCCAGCAGCGAGGGGGCTAGCGGGAGGGCCCGAGATACGCAGTATTTT. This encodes CASSEGASGRARDTQYF.

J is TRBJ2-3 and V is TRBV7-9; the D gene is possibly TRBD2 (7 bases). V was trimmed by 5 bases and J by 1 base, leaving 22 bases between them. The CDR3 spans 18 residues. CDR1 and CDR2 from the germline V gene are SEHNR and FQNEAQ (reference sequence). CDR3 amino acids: CASSLGGGTRDRTDTQYF. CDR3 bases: TGTGCCAGCAGCCTGGGGGGGGGCACCCGCGACCGCACAGATACGCAGTATTTT.